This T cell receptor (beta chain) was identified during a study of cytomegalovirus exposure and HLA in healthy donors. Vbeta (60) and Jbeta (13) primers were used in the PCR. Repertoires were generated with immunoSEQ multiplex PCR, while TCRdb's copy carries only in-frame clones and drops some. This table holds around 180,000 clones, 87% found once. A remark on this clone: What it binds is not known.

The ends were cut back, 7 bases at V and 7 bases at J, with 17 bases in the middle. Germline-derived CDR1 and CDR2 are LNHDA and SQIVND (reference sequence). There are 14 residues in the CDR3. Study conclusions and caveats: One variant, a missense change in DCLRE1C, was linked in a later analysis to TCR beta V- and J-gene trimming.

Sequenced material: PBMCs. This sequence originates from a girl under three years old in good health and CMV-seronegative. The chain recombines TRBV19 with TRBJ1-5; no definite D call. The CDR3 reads CASKQEGYGQPQHF. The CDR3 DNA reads TGTGCCAGTAAACAAGAAGGCTACGGGCAGCCCCAGCATTTT.